These T cell receptor beta chains were read from a single sample in a study of spatial heterogeneity in lung cancer. TCRdb re-derived calls from the 5' RACE reads in MiXCR, one entry per CDR3 protein. The profile shows around 12,000 distinct CDR3 sequences, 14% of them singletons. Sequenced here: PBMCs, sampled at surgery. The receptors stem from a male donor with early-stage non-small cell lung cancer. Both conserved end residues are part of each CDR3. The D gene is left open where the match is weak. Clone size, where shown, is once, few, many, or a class for clones that have expanded.

>TRBJ2-3|TRBV28|TRBD1|few
CASSLGDSSTDTQYF
TGTGCCAGCAGTTTGGGGGACAGTAGCACAGATACGCAGTATTTT
>TRBJ2-1|TRBV27|TRBD2|few
CASSSGTSSPDEQFF
TGTGCCAGCAGTTCAGGGACTAGCTCCCCCGATGAGCAGTTCTTC
>TRBJ2-2|TRBV7-8|NA|NA
CASSLAGHTGELFF
TGTGCCAGCAGCTTAGCGGGGCACACCGGGGAGCTGTTTTTT
>TRBJ1-5|TRBV5-6|TRBD1|few
CASSLFDRDNQPQHF
TGTGCCAGCAGCCTATTTGACAGGGACAATCAGCCCCAGCATTTT
>TRBJ2-2|TRBV4-2|NA|few
CASSPGRANTGELFF
TGTGCCAGCAGCCCGGGCAGGGCAAACACCGGGGAGCTGTTTTTT
>TRBJ2-5|TRBV2|NA|many
CASRETGNQETQYF
TGTGCCAGCAGGGAGACGGGGAACCAAGAGACCCAGTACTTC
>TRBJ2-7|TRBV4-2|TRBD1|NA
CASSPPLGTEYEQYF
TGTGCCAGCAGCCCTCCGCTCGGGACAGAATACGAGCAGTACTTC
>TRBJ2-1|TRBV4-1|NA|few
CASSQERGRKNEQFF
TGCGCCAGCAGCCAAGAACGGGGGCGAAAAAATGAGCAGTTCTTC
>TRBJ2-2|TRBV27|NA|few
CASSLYGVNTGELFF
TGTGCCAGCAGTTTATACGGGGTTAACACCGGGGAGCTGTTTTTT
>TRBJ1-2|TRBV15|NA|NA
CATSPDWHSGYTF
TGTGCCACCAGCCCCGACTGGCATAGTGGCTACACCTTC
>TRBJ1-1|TRBV29-1|TRBD1|NA
CSVAGGDWTEAFF
TGCAGCGTCGCAGGGGGTGATTGGACTGAAGCTTTCTTT
>TRBJ2-3|TRBV9|NA|few
CASSVDSYTDTQYF
TGTGCCAGCAGCGTAGACAGTTATACAGATACGCAGTATTTT
>TRBJ1-3|TRBV11-2|NA|NA
CASSLEPRNTIYF
TGTGCCAGCAGCCTCGAGCCCCGAAACACCATATATTTT
>TRBJ2-7|TRBV4-3|NA|NA
CASSAAKWGPYEQYF
TGCGCCAGCAGCGCCGCGAAGTGGGGGCCCTACGAGCAGTACTTC
>TRBJ1-5|TRBV27|TRBD1|NA
CASSPGQGNQPQHF
TGTGCCAGCAGTCCAGGACAGGGGAATCAGCCCCAGCATTTT
>TRBJ2-3|TRBV5-4|TRBD2|many
CASSLRRTSGSSTDTQYF
TGTGCCAGCAGCCTCCGTCGGACTAGCGGGTCTAGCACAGATACGCAGTATTTT
>TRBJ1-4|TRBV4-3|NA|few
CASSHTGANEKLFF
TGCGCCAGCAGCCACACAGGCGCAAATGAAAAACTGTTTTTT
>TRBJ2-3|TRBV4-3|TRBD2|few
CASSQDPGGARTDTQYF
TGCGCCAGCAGCCAAGATCCGGGGGGAGCACGCACAGATACGCAGTATTTT
>TRBJ1-1|TRBV6-6|NA|NA
CASSSLRSGEAFF
TGTGCCAGCTCTTCCCTCCGTTCAGGTGAAGCTTTCTTT
>TRBJ2-7|TRBV28|TRBD2|many
CASSFREGPAALYEQYF
TGTGCCAGCAGTTTCAGGGAGGGCCCCGCTGCCCTCTACGAGCAGTACTTC
>TRBJ2-5|TRBV28|TRBD1|few
CASRPLGQGAAKTQYF
TGTGCCAGCAGACCCTTGGGACAGGGGGCCGCGAAGACCCAGTACTTC
>TRBJ1-5|TRBV15|NA|NA
CATSRDQDIDSNQPQHF
TGTGCCACCAGCAGAGATCAAGACATCGATAGCAATCAGCCCCAGCATTTT
>TRBJ1-5|TRBV28|TRBD1|few
CASSHPPGGIDSNQPQHF
TGTGCCAGCAGTCATCCCCCAGGGGGCATAGATAGCAATCAGCCCCAGCATTTT
>TRBJ1-1|TRBV4-2|NA|many
CASSQGGTTEAFF
TGTGCCAGCAGCCAAGGGGGAACAACTGAAGCTTTCTTT
>TRBJ2-5|TRBV20-1|NA|NA
CSARIDQAETQYF
TGCAGTGCTAGGATAGACCAGGCTGAGACCCAGTACTTC
>TRBJ2-5|TRBV5-1|TRBD2|many
CASTLGASGGLEETQYF
TGCGCCAGCACTCTTGGGGCTAGCGGGGGCCTGGAAGAGACCCAGTACTTC
>TRBJ1-1|TRBV10-1|NA|NA
CASSESKYSPGNEAFF
TGCGCCAGCAGTGAGTCGAAATACAGTCCGGGGAACGAAGCTTTCTTT
>TRBJ2-7|TRBV27|TRBD1|NA
CASSPDREHEQYF
TGTGCCAGCAGCCCCGACAGGGAACACGAGCAGTACTTC
>TRBJ2-1|TRBV9|NA|many
CASSVDSRQFF
TGTGCCAGCAGCGTAGACTCTAGGCAGTTCTTC
>TRBJ2-3|TRBV19|NA|NA
CASDDRSTDTQYF
TGTGCCAGCGACGACAGAAGCACAGATACGCAGTATTTT
>TRBJ1-1|TRBV5-1|NA|many
CASSSGAGLSTEAFF
TGCGCCAGCAGCAGCGGGGCCGGGCTATCCACTGAAGCTTTCTTT
>TRBJ1-6|TRBV20-1|NA|few
CSARDLGTNSPLHF
TGCAGTGCTAGAGATTTAGGGACTAATTCACCCCTCCACTTT
>TRBJ1-1|TRBV27|TRBD1|NA
CASSHRDRATTEAFF
TGTGCCAGCAGTCATCGGGACAGGGCGACCACTGAAGCTTTCTTT
>TRBJ2-2|TRBV7-2|NA|NA
CASSLGGTNTGELFF
TGTGCCAGCAGCTTAGGTGGCACAAACACCGGGGAGCTGTTTTTT
>TRBJ2-3|TRBV4-1|NA|few
CASSQDKRGAGDTQYF
TGCGCCAGCAGCCAAGATAAGAGGGGGGCCGGAGATACGCAGTATTTT
>TRBJ1-6|TRBV11-2|NA|few
CASQEGGFSPLHF
TGTGCCAGCCAGGAAGGAGGTTTTTCACCCCTCCACTTT
>TRBJ2-1|TRBV2|NA|NA
CASSEGPRSNEQFF
TGTGCCAGCAGTGAGGGTCCGCGGTCCAATGAGCAGTTCTTC
>TRBJ2-7|TRBV6-2/TRBV6-3|NA|NA
CASSNTYEQYF
TGTGCCAGCAGCAATACCTACGAGCAGTACTTC
>TRBJ1-2|TRBV7-2|TRBD1|NA
CASSLAQGNYGYTF
TGTGCCAGCAGCTTAGCACAGGGGAACTATGGCTACACCTTC
>TRBJ2-6|TRBV7-8|NA|many
CASSWTRGPGANVLTF
TGTGCCAGCAGCTGGACGAGGGGACCTGGGGCCAACGTCCTGACTTTC
>TRBJ2-3|TRBV27|TRBD1|many
CATHQGAYTTDTQYF
TGTGCCACCCACCAGGGGGCCTATACCACAGATACGCAGTATTTT
>TRBJ2-4|TRBV28|NA|few
CASSLISRNIQYF
TGTGCCAGCAGTTTAATTTCTAGAAACATTCAGTACTTC
>TRBJ2-2|TRBV6-5|TRBD1|many
CASSPSGGGTGELFF
TGTGCCAGCAGTCCCTCAGGGGGCGGAACCGGGGAGCTGTTTTTT
>TRBJ1-4|TRBV7-9|NA|many
CASTSRAGEREKLFF
TGTGCCAGCACCTCGAGGGCAGGGGAGAGGGAAAAACTGTTTTTT
>TRBJ2-1|TRBV18|NA|few
CASSPGTSNEQFF
TGTGCCAGCTCACCGGGGACTTCCAATGAGCAGTTCTTC
>TRBJ1-1|TRBV15|NA|NA
CATSRDLSWDTEAFF
TGTGCCACCAGCAGAGATCTAAGCTGGGACACTGAAGCTTTCTTT
>TRBJ2-3|TRBV20-1|TRBD2|many
CSARNSGEITDTQYF
TGCAGTGCTAGGAATAGCGGGGAGATCACAGATACGCAGTATTTT